The 2 T cell receptor beta chains in this list originate from one sample, sequenced in a study of T cells after yellow fever vaccination. TCRdb ran MiXCR on the 5' RACE reads and lists one entry per CDR3 protein. The sample carries about 260,000 distinct CDR3 sequences, over 10% recorded once. The sample here was CD4+ T cells sorted from PBMCs, taken 45 days after the yellow fever booster vaccination. The receptors stem from a man in his thirties or forties who received the YFV17D yellow fever vaccine.

This clonotype appeared a few times. This CDR3 is CASTLFAERGNTIYF. DNA of the CDR3: TGTGCCAGCACCCTATTTGCAGAGCGCGGAAACACCATATATTTT. The rearrangement links TRBV5-5 to TRBJ1-3; the D is unclear. This CDR3 is built from 15 residues. Germline V gene data show CDR1 as SGHKS and CDR2 as YYEKEE (reference sequence). Between the trimmed V and J ends, which lost 6 bases and 4 bases, there was a span of 17 bases.

The chain uses TRBV5-6 and TRBJ2-7; 8 bases line up with TRBD1. V lost 5 bases and J lost 3; bases outside the gene matches: 10. Germline V CDR1 and CDR2: SGHDT, YYEEEE. The CDR3 sequence is 15 residues long. The CDR3 nucleotides read TGTGCCAGCAGTGAGAGACAGGGGCACTTCTACGAGCAGTACTTC. As protein: CASSERQGHFYEQYF.